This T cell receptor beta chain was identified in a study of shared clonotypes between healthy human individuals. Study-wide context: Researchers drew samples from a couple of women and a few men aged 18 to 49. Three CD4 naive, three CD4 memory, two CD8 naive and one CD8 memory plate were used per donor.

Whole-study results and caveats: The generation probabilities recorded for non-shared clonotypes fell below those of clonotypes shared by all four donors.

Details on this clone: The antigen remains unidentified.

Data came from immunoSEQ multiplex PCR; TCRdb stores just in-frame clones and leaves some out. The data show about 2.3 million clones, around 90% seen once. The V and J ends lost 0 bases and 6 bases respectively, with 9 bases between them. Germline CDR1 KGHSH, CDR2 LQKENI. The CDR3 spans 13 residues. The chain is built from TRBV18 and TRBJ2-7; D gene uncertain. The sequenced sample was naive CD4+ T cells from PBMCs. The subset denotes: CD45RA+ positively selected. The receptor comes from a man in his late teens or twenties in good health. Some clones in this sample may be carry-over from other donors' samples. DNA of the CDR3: TGTGCCAGCTCACCACCGGCAGCTCTCGAGCAGTACTTC. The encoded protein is CASSPPAALEQYF. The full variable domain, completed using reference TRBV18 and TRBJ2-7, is NAGVMQNPRHLVRRRGQEARLRCSPMKGHSHVYWYRQLPEEGLKFMVYLQKENIIDESGMPKERFSAEFPKEGPSILRIQQVVRGDSAAYFCASSPPAALEQYFGPGTRLTVT.